Presented here are 24 T cell receptor beta chains from one specimen sequenced in a study of technical replicates of blood from a handful of donors. Clones were read by immunoSEQ multiplex PCR, and TCRdb kept only the in-frame ones, dropping some. The data contain tens of thousands of clones, over 90% of them singletons. What was sequenced was PBMCs. The receptor set was obtained from a human donor in good health. Some clones in this sample may be carry-over from other donors' samples.

V and J are TRBV27 and TRBJ2-7, with D possibly being TRBD2 (6 bases). The CDR3 extends over 15 amino acids. V was shortened by 1 base and J by 2 bases, with 12 bases between the two germline ends. CDR1 and CDR2 from the germline V gene are MNHEY and SMNVEV (reference sequence). CDR3 nucleotides: TGTGCCAGCAGTTTATATACGGGGGTACCCTACGAGCAGTACTTC. It specifies CASSLYTGVPYEQYF.

This rearrangement joins TRBV29-1 to TRBJ2-3; 8 nucleotides line up with TRBD1. Trimming removed 4 bases from V and 4 bases from J; junction bases left unmatched: 4. The CDR3 totals 13 residues. Per germline, CDR1 SQVTM and CDR2 ANQGSEA. CDR3 bases: TGCAGCGTTGGCTCAGGGGGCTCAGATACGCAGTATTTT. Protein: CSVGSGGSDTQYF.

This chain connects TRBV27 to TRBJ2-3; 14 nucleotides agree with TRBD2. The CDR3 has 17 amino acids. J gave up 6 bases and V 2 bases, and 7 bases lay outside the gene matches. Germline CDR1 MNHEY, CDR2 SMNVEV (reference sequence). In DNA form, the CDR3 reads TGTGCCAGCAGTTTAACGACTAGCGGGGGGGTTCGGGATACGCAGTATTTT. Amino acid sequence: CASSLTTSGGVRDTQYF.

This chain joins TRBV9 and TRBJ2-1; a possible D gene is TRBD1 (5 bases). Germline lookup yields CDR1 SGDLS and CDR2 YYNGEE. V shed 1 base and J shed 5 bases, with 10 bases lying between them. CDR3 size: 14 residues. The CDR3 loop is CASSVYRSNNEQFF. CDR3 coding DNA: TGTGCCAGCAGCGTATACAGGTCTAACAATGAGCAGTTCTTC. Looking up the rest from reference TRBV9 and TRBJ2-1 gives the full variable domain: DSGVTQTPKHLITATGQRVTLRCSPRSGDLSVYWYQQSLDQGLQFLIQYYNGEERAKGNILERFSAQQFPDLHSELNLSSLELGDSALYFCASSVYRSNNEQFFGPGTRLTVL.

The chain combines TRBV9 with TRBJ2-3, with D perhaps TRBD1 (5 bases). CDR1 is SGDLS, CDR2 YYNGEE, per germline. Trimming removed 3 bases from V and 2 bases from J, with 7 bases in between. The CDR3 covers 13 residues. CDR3 residues: CASSGTTTDTQYF. CDR3 nucleotide sequence: TGTGCCAGCAGCGGGACAACCACAGATACGCAGTATTTT.

The V call is TRBV6-5, the J call TRBJ1-2; 8 nucleotides agree with TRBD1. From germline, CDR1 is MNHEY and CDR2 SVGAGI. This CDR3 comprises 15 residues. V was pared by 5 bases and J by 1 base, with 6 bases of the junction left unmatched. CDR3 in DNA: TGTGCCAGCAGTAAACAGGGGGGGAATAACTATGGCTACACCTTC. Translated, it gives CASSKQGGNNYGYTF.

The chain joins TRBV4-2 to TRBJ2-1; perhaps TRBD2 as D (5 bases). The germline CDR1 and CDR2 sequences are LGHNA and YNFKEQ. The CDR3 length is 15 residues. With 0 bases removed from V and 5 bases from J, the gap between germline ends came to 11 bases. CDR3 bases: TGTGCCAGCAGCCAAGATGGGCTAGCCAACAATGAGCAGTTCTTC. This sequence encodes CASSQDGLANNEQFF.

The gene calls are TRBV4-1 and TRBJ2-7; D possibly corresponds to TRBD1 (6 bases). Per the germline V gene, CDR1 is MGHRA and CDR2 is YSYEKL. The CDR3 totals 18 residues. V gave up 1 base and J gave up 3 bases, with 22 bases separating them. Here the CDR3 reads CASSQVGLQAGAIYEQYF. The CDR3 region has the DNA TGCGCCAGCAGCCAAGTGGGGTTGCAGGCAGGGGCAATCTACGAGCAGTACTTC.

The chain links TRBV7-8 to TRBJ2-7, with 7 nucleotides matching TRBD1. Germline V gene lookup returns CDR1 SGHVS and CDR2 FQNEAQ. This CDR3 is built from 15 residues. After removal of 3 bases from V and 0 bases from J, the junction contained 5 bases not matched to a gene. The CDR3 DNA reads TGTGCCAGCAGCTTCGACAGGGTTAGCTCCTACGAGCAGTACTTC. Amino acid sequence: CASSFDRVSSYEQYF.

This sequence joins TRBV2 and TRBJ1-2, with a weak D call TRBD1 (6 bases). Trimming pared 6 bases from V and 3 bases from J, leaving 11 bases between. The CDR3 length is 13 residues. Germline CDR1 is SNHLY and CDR2 is FYNNEI. The chain's CDR3 is CASRMPGDYGYTF. The CDR3, as DNA: TGTGCCAGCAGAATGCCAGGGGACTATGGCTACACCTTC.

This sequence joins TRBV4-3 and TRBJ1-5; no reliable D call. This CDR3 region has 18 residues. V was shortened by 0 bases and J by 0 bases, with 15 bases between the two germline ends. CDR1 and CDR2 (germline): LGHNA, YSLEER. CDR3 bases: TGCGCCAGCAGCCAAGATTACCTAAGAGGATATAGCAATCAGCCCCAGCATTTT. Its protein product is CASSQDYLRGYSNQPQHF.

This clone was seen a single time. The rearrangement links TRBV5-1 to TRBJ2-5; 10 nucleotides line up with TRBD1. Germline CDR1 is SGHRS and CDR2 is YFSETQ. The CDR3 consists of 14 residues. Unmatched junction bases numbered 3, after V lost 0 bases and J lost 7 bases. The CDR3 is CASSLAGTGVTQYF. For the CDR3, the DNA is TGCGCCAGCAGCTTGGCTGGGACAGGGGTGACCCAGTACTTC.

The rearrangement uses TRBV4-3 and TRBJ2-7; D is uncertain. The V gene's germline CDR1 is LGHNA and CDR2 YSLEER. V gave up 4 bases and J gave up 3 bases, with 16 bases separating them. The CDR3 covers 15 residues. The CDR3 DNA is TGCGCCAGCAGCCCCTCGACTGGATTTCGCTACGAGCAGTACTTC. It specifies CASSPSTGFRYEQYF.

The CDR3: CASSLAGQVGYTF. For the CDR3, the DNA is TGTGCCAGCAGCTTAGCGGGACAGGTCGGCTACACCTTC. The J gene is TRBJ1-2, the V gene TRBV11-2; the match to TRBD1 covers 8 bases. Germline V gene lookup returns CDR1 SGHAT and CDR2 FQNNGV. Losses at the gene ends were 1 base for V and 8 bases for J; bases not matched to a gene: 3. The CDR3 has 13 amino acids.

V gene TRBV7-8 combines with J gene TRBJ2-7, with 9 positions matching TRBD1. The germline V gene encodes CDR1 SGHVS and CDR2 FQNEAQ. The CDR3 has 13 residues. V lost 5 bases and J lost 9; bases outside the gene matches: 8. The DNA for the CDR3 is TGTGCCAGCAGCACAAGACAGGGGGTTGTGCAGTACTTC. Translating it yields CASSTRQGVVQYF.

This chain uses TRBV19 with TRBJ1-5, with 8 nucleotides matching TRBD1. V shed 3 bases, J shed 3 bases, and the junction held 4 bases outside the gene matches. The V gene's germline CDR1 is LNHDA and CDR2 SQIVND (reference sequence). This CDR3 comprises 15 residues. This chain's CDR3 is CASSMRDRINQPQHF. CDR3 bases: TGTGCCAGTAGTATGAGGGACAGGATCAATCAGCCCCAGCATTTT.

The J gene is TRBJ2-3, the V gene TRBV9; D is uncertain. The CDR3 sequence is 15 residues long. Germline-derived CDR1 and CDR2 are SGDLS and YYNGEE. V lost 3 bases, J lost 2 bases, and 13 bases lay in between. As DNA, the CDR3 is TGTGCCAGCAGCGGTACCCACAATCCCACAGATACGCAGTATTTT. Translated: CASSGTHNPTDTQYF.

The rearrangement uses TRBV15 and TRBJ1-6, with TRBD1 matching 7 bases. The ends lost 0 bases at V and 7 bases at J; junction bases unmatched: 3. CDR1 is LNHNV, CDR2 YYDKDF, per germline (reference sequence). CDR3 length equals 15 residues. The CDR3 reads CATSREPGGNSPLHF. The CDR3 DNA sequence: TGTGCCACCAGCAGAGAGCCAGGGGGGAATTCACCCCTCCACTTT.

V is TRBV14 and J is TRBJ1-2; no definite D call. V dropped 4 bases and J dropped 2 bases, with 14 bases sitting between them. The CDR3 length is 15 residues. Germline values: CDR1 SGHDN, CDR2 FVKESK. As DNA, the CDR3 is TGTGCCAGCAGCCCTAGTGGCACCACGAACTATGGCTACACCTTC. This gives the protein CASSPSGTTNYGYTF. The variable domain in full, completed from reference TRBV14 and TRBJ1-2, reads EAGVTQFPSHSVIEKGQTVTLRCDPISGHDNLYWYRRVMGKEIKFLLHFVKESKQDESGMPNNRFLAERTGGTYSTLKVQPAELEDSGVYFCASSPSGTTNYGYTFGSGTRLTVV.

This rearrangement joins TRBV7-3 to TRBJ2-1, with TRBD2 matching over 10 bases. The CDR3 sequence is 17 residues long. V shed 1 base, J shed 8 bases, and the junction held 11 bases outside the gene matches. CDR1 is SGHTA, CDR2 FQGTGA, per germline. The CDR3 sequence: CASSLIPSSGSIDEQFF. Written as DNA, the CDR3 is TGTGCCAGCAGCTTAATCCCCTCTAGCGGGAGTATTGATGAGCAGTTCTTC.

The chain uses TRBV5-1 and TRBJ2-5; 8 bases align to TRBD1. CDR3 size: 13 residues. J lost 5 bases, V lost 4 bases, and 4 bases had no gene match. Looked up from germline, CDR1 is SGHRS and CDR2 is YFSETQ. As DNA, the CDR3 is TGCGCCAGCAGCCCAAGACAGGGGGAGACCCAGTACTTC. It specifies CASSPRQGETQYF.

This clone was recorded a few times. The CDR3 DNA follows: TGTGCCGGGGCGGGGGAAGGGATCACTGAAGCTTTCTTT. Amino acids: CAGAGEGITEAFF. J is TRBJ1-1 and V is TRBV2; perhaps TRBD1 as D (5 bases). The germline CDR1 and CDR2 sequences are SNHLY and FYNNEI. Trimming pared 11 bases from V and 4 bases from J, leaving 17 bases between. The CDR3 has 13 residues.

The CDR3 loop reads CASSPQGWNTEAFF. The CDR3 DNA reads TGTGCCAGCAGCCCACAGGGATGGAACACTGAAGCTTTCTTT. V gene TRBV5-4 combines with J gene TRBJ1-1, with a weak D call TRBD1 (6 bases). This CDR3 is 14 amino acids long. Germline CDR1 is SGHNT and CDR2 is YYREEE (reference sequence). Trimming took off 4 bases at V and 1 base at J, with 11 bases between the two ends.

This CDR3 reads CASRRQSEAFF. For the CDR3, the DNA is TGTGCCAGCAGACGACAGTCTGAAGCTTTCTTT. This rearrangement joins TRBV6-5 to TRBJ1-1; tentatively, D is TRBD1 (5 bases). CDR1 MNHEY and CDR2 SVGAGI come from the germline V gene. Trimming removed 6 bases at V and 6 bases at J, with 8 bases between. The CDR3 loop spans 11 amino acids.